What follows describes a single T cell receptor (beta chain). Looked up from germline, CDR1 is MNHNS and CDR2 is SASEGT. V lost 6 bases to trimming and J lost 0 bases, with 9 bases between them. The CDR3 totals 14 residues. This entry belongs to a study of radiotherapy plus CTLA-4 blockade in lung cancer. The assay was immunoSEQ multiplex PCR, and TCRdb's table has in-frame clones only and misses some. The data contain 50,000 to 65,000 clones, 75% to 80% of them singletons. The TCR comes from a human donor with non-small cell lung cancer whose response to radiotherapy plus ipilimumab could not be evaluated. The V gene is TRBV6-1, the J gene TRBJ1-3; D ambiguous. The sample here was peripheral blood, taken from a patient treated with radiotherapy plus ipilimumab. The CDR3 sequence is CASSIRGSGNTIYF. CDR3 in DNA: TGTGCCAGCAGCATCCGGGGCTCTGGAAACACCATATATTTT.